This record covers a single T cell receptor (beta chain). Germline V CDR1 and CDR2: MNHEY, SMNVEV (reference sequence). The CDR3 has 15 amino acids. With 6 bases clipped from V and 2 bases from J, the junction kept 5 bases outside the gene matches. The data were taken from a study of blood T cell repertoires in COVID-19. TCRdb keeps only in-frame clones here, not all; method: immunoSEQ multiplex PCR. The sample records over 200,000 clones, about nine tenths being singletons. The chain employs TRBV27 and TRBJ2-5; TRBD1 matches 11 bases. The sequenced sample consisted of PBMCs or T cells enriched from blood (not recorded which). The origin of this receptor is a man in his late teens or twenties who had recovered from COVID-19. The CDR3, as DNA: TGTGCCAGCAGCCTGGGACAGGGGGGACAAGAGACCCAGTACTTC. This sequence encodes CASSLGQGGQETQYF.